Here is one T cell receptor (beta chain) with its context. This receptor's antigen is unknown. No much larger clonotype is one base removed from it; base qualities were not supplied. TCRbeta CDR3 regions were amplified from genomic DNA by means of the immunoSEQ Assay, a bias-controlled multiplex PCR. For the original study's pipeline: The number of nucleated cells in each sample was estimated by amplification of reference gene primers within the assay. Sequence reads were collapsed and filtered to measure the absolute abundance of every unique TCRbeta CDR3 rearrangement. For each sample, productive Simpson clonality was calculated by taking the square root of Simpson's diversity index across productive rearrangements. Drawn from immuneACCESS, this table holds only the in-frame rearrangements with V and J called that TCRdb kept. Clones are partly lost; checked studies trace under half to an unresolved V gene and leave the rest unexplained. V and J calls plus clone size are reproduced from that table; the DNA served to infer D and trimming. The sample records about 160,000 clones, 84% of which are singletons. 2.2% of the sample belongs to the ten largest clones.

As encoded in the germline V gene, CDR1 is KGHSH while CDR2 is LQKENI. The cysteine opens and the phenylalanine closes a CDR3 of 12 amino acids. The read is trimmed to its CDR3 DNA, 36 bases read in frame from base 1. Deletion took 6 bases off V and 7 bases off J, with a span of 12 bases between the germline ends. The data were obtained in a study of blood T cell repertoires in COVID-19 (dated by TCRdb to the early 2020s). Study-wide context: Collaborator samples came from the United States, Italy and Spain and covered acute and convalescent phases of COVID-19. Nearly every sample came with metadata listing a de-identified subject ID, COVID-19 status, age in years and sex. Where available, HLA class I and class II types were obtained from metadata supplied by the sample provider rather than from assay-based typing. The repertoires were released in a freely available public database meant as a resource for research on the immune response to SARS-CoV-2. The prospective study material was composed of cDNA or gDNA derived from T cells, B-cell-depleted T cells, or PBMCs. Subjects who had been exposed to COVID-19, were actively infected with it, or had recovered from it provided the deeply sampled blood TCRbeta repertoires that made up the dataset. The samples were drawn from two sources: the first 160 participants of the ongoing ImmuneRACE study, and fewer than 1,500 subjects contributed by 6 global collaborators. General study outcomes and caveats: The quantity of clinical and demographic metadata differed by source and by participant and was supplied without curation.

Each collaborating institution followed its own protocols to collect whole blood in K2EDTA tubes. For TCRbeta analysis, collaborators shipped samples as frozen whole blood, isolated PBMCs, or DNA extracted from either of those sample types. The chain links TRBV18 with TRBJ1-1; the D gene is perhaps TRBD1, on 5 matching bases. The sequence derives from a man in his sixties or seventies with acute or convalescent COVID-19. Sequencing was carried out using peripheral blood. The CDR3 reads as follows: CASSPPGGEAFF. The DNA sequence is given as TGTGCCAGCTCCCCCCCGGGGGGTGAAGCTTTCTTT.